This TCR beta chain was observed in a study of shared clonotypes between healthy human individuals. Study in general: Donors were a couple of women and a few men aged 18 to 49. Broader study findings: Even with large depth, rarefaction showed that sorted-subset sequencing was incomplete.

Notes on this clone: Its antigen is still unknown. Other DNA variants within this sample encode the same CDR3.

Using immunoSEQ multiplex PCR, the repertoire was profiled, and TCRdb retains in-frame clones only, with some absent. The repertoire consists of roughly 1,000,000 clones, with approximately 80% occurring once and the leading ten covering 0.52%. The V gene end was trimmed by 5 bases and the J gene end by 1 base; junction bases not matched to a gene: 4. The CDR3 sequence is 16 residues long. Germline CDR1 and CDR2: MNHEY and SMNVEV (reference sequence). Specimen: memory CD4+ T cells from PBMCs. Documented subset: CD45RA-negative fraction. The chain couples TRBV27 to TRBJ2-6; TRBD1 aligns across 8 bases. The TCR sequence derives from a man between 18 and 29 years old in good health. Some clones in this sample may be carry-over from other donors' samples. The CDR3 coding sequence is TGTGCCAGCAGTCTTGGGACAGGATCTGGGGCCAACGTCCTGACTTTC. Protein: CASSLGTGSGANVLTF.